This T cell receptor (beta chain) comes out of a study of blood T cell repertoires in COVID-19. Method: immunoSEQ multiplex PCR; TCRdb's copy keeps in-frame clones and lacks some. Of about 250,000 clones detected, approximately 89% appear once; the ten largest clones hold about 3.1%. V lost 4 bases and J 7 bases, leaving 13 bases between the germline ends. This CDR3 spans 13 amino acids. Germline CDR1 is SGHNT and CDR2 is YENEEA. The clonotype originates from a middle-aged woman who had been exposed to COVID-19. The V call is TRBV11-3, the J call TRBJ1-2, with D perhaps TRBD1 (6 bases). Sequenced sample: PBMCs or T cells enriched from blood (not recorded which). This CDR3 reads CASSSQGSSGYTF. The CDR3 nucleotides are TGTGCCAGCAGCTCGCAGGGGAGTAGTGGCTACACCTTC.